This is a list of T cell receptor beta chains from one sample in a study of control samples from healthy donors and cancer patients. Profiled with immunoSEQ multiplex PCR; TCRdb holds only in-frame clones, not every one. Altogether about 94,000 clones are present, about nine tenths being singletons, with the ten largest covering over 3%. Sequencing was performed on blood. These receptor sequences come from a woman between 18 and 29 years old in good health. CDR3s include the opening cysteine and the closing phenylalanine or tryptophan. D genes are given only for firm matches. Expanded clones get a size class; other rows say once, few or many, or leave the size out.

TGCAGTGCTAGAGAGAGGACAGGCGGGCTCTTT	CSARERTGGLF	NA	TRBV20-1	TRBD1	TRBJ1-1
TGTGCCGCCACAACTTTAGGAAACACTGAAGCTTTCTTT	CAATTLGNTEAFF	NA	TRBV6-5	NA	TRBJ1-1
TGTGCCAGCAGTTGGAGGAGCCCGGGGGAGCAGTACTTC	CASSWRSPGEQYF	NA	TRBV27	NA	TRBJ2-7
TGCGCCAGCAGCCAAGAGGGGGCGGAGCAGTTCTTC	CASSQEGAEQFF	NA	TRBV4-1	NA	TRBJ2-1
TGTGCCACCAGCAGAGATGGAGAGACCCAGTACTTC	CATSRDGETQYF	NA	TRBV15	NA	TRBJ2-5
TGTGCCACCAGTGATGGGACAGGGTCCTCCTACGAGCAGTACTTC	CATSDGTGSSYEQYF	NA	TRBV24-1	TRBD1	TRBJ2-7
TGTGCCAGCAGTCCCCAGGCATTC	CASSPQAF	NA	TRBV25-1	NA	TRBJ1-2
TGTGCCAGCAGTACTACTGATAATAATTCACCCCTCCACTTT	CASSTTDNNSPLHF	NA	TRBV3-1/TRBV3-2	NA	TRBJ1-6
TGTGCCAGCAATGACCTCAATCAGCCCCAGCATTTT	CASNDLNQPQHF	NA	TRBV6-6	NA	TRBJ1-5
TGTGCCAGCGTTTACGTGGGGGTAGAAGGCTACGAGCAGTACTTC	CASVYVGVEGYEQYF	NA	TRBV6-5	NA	TRBJ2-7
TGTGCCAGTACCGACCCCAGGGGGCGAAAAAACACCGGGGAGCTGTTTTTT	CASTDPRGRKNTGELFF	NA	TRBV19	TRBD1	TRBJ2-2
TGCGCCAGCAGCTCGACTTGGGGACGCGACAGGGCGGAAGGCACTGAAGCTTTCTTT	CASSSTWGRDRAEGTEAFF	NA	TRBV5-1	TRBD1	TRBJ1-1
TGTGCCAGCAGCCAAGAGGGGGGAGCGAACACTGAAGCTTTCTTT	CASSQEGGANTEAFF	NA	TRBV7-3	NA	TRBJ1-1
TGCGCCAGCAGCCATAAAGCAGGGATGAACACTGAAGCTTTCTTT	CASSHKAGMNTEAFF	NA	TRBV5-1	NA	TRBJ1-1
TGTGCCAGCAGTTTATCTTTGGGACTCCAAGGGCAGTACTTC	CASSLSLGLQGQYF	NA	TRBV27	NA	TRBJ2-7
TGTGCCAGCAGTTACTCGAGGCAGGGGCTGAACACTGAAGCTTTCTTT	CASSYSRQGLNTEAFF	NA	TRBV6-2/TRBV6-3	NA	TRBJ1-1
TGTGCCAGCAGCCCTCTTTTGGCCAACCAGGGGGCGTACGGCTACACCTTC	CASSPLLANQGAYGYTF	NA	TRBV9	TRBD1	TRBJ1-2
TGTGCCAGCAGCGTAGGGTACAGGGATGGTTCACCCCTCCACTTT	CASSVGYRDGSPLHF	once	TRBV9	NA	TRBJ1-6
TGTGCCAGCAGTGAAGAAGTCAGGGGACCCTACGAGCAGTACTTC	CASSEEVRGPYEQYF	NA	TRBV6-1	NA	TRBJ2-7
TGTGCCAGCACCTCGACGGAGGGCCATACGCAGTATTTT	CASTSTEGHTQYF	NA	TRBV2	NA	TRBJ2-3
TGTGCCAGCAGCTTAGCCCAACGTGAAGCTTTCTTT	CASSLAQREAFF	NA	TRBV7-9	NA	TRBJ1-1
TGTGCCATCAGTGATCGGCTAGTATTACAGGCGGGGGTAAATAGCAATCAGCCCCAGCATTTT	CAISDRLVLQAGVNSNQPQHF	NA	TRBV10-3	NA	TRBJ1-5
TGTGCCAGCAGCATATCTCAGGGAAGTGGTGTTTCTTCACCCCTCCACTTT	CASSISQGSGVSSPLHF	NA	TRBV7-9	NA	TRBJ1-6
TGTGCCAGCACCGACAGGACAGGACCCGCTTACAATGAGCAGTTCTTC	CASTDRTGPAYNEQFF	NA	TRBV6-4	TRBD1	TRBJ2-1
TGTGCCAGCACTCCTAGCCGTAGCTCCTACAATGAGCAGTTCTTC	CASTPSRSSYNEQFF	NA	TRBV7-2	NA	TRBJ2-1
TGTGCCAGCTCCCATCCCGGTGGAGGGAGAACTGAAGCTTTCTTT	CASSHPGGGRTEAFF	NA	TRBV18	NA	TRBJ1-1
TGCGCCAGCAGTCCTGGACAGGCTAGGCCTGAAGCTTTCTTT	CASSPGQARPEAFF	NA	TRBV5-1	TRBD1	TRBJ1-1
TGCGCCAGCAGCTTCGGCGGGGGGCTTGGGGCCAACGTCCTGACTTTC	CASSFGGGLGANVLTF	NA	TRBV5-1	TRBD2	TRBJ2-6
TGTGCCAGCAGCTTCCCTTCGAAAGCGGGTAGTGCAACTAATGAAAAACTGTTTTTT	CASSFPSKAGSATNEKLFF	NA	TRBV7-9	NA	TRBJ1-4
TGTGCCAGCAGTTTATCCCCCTCGACAGGCTACGAGCAGTACTTC	CASSLSPSTGYEQYF	NA	TRBV27	NA	TRBJ2-7
TGTGCCAGCAGCTTTTTCAGGGTCCAAGAGACCCAGTACTTC	CASSFFRVQETQYF	NA	TRBV7-2	NA	TRBJ2-5
TGTGCCAGCAGCCCACTAGCGGGGGGATACAATGAGCAGTTCTTC	CASSPLAGGYNEQFF	once	TRBV9	TRBD2	TRBJ2-1
TGTGCCAGCAGTGAACAGGGTCAAATCTACACCTTC	CASSEQGQIYTF	NA	TRBV13	NA	TRBJ1-2
TGTGCCAGCAGCCAAGAGCTAGCGGGCCAGAACAATGAGCAGTTCTTC	CASSQELAGQNNEQFF	NA	TRBV4-2	TRBD2	TRBJ2-1
TGTGCTAGTGGTTTGGTACTGGGCAGCGACTTAAATTCACCCCTCCACTTT	CASGLVLGSDLNSPLHF	NA	TRBV12-5	NA	TRBJ1-6
TGTGCCATCAGTGAAAGCAGGGACTATGGCTACACCTTC	CAISESRDYGYTF	NA	TRBV10-3	NA	TRBJ1-2
TGCGCCAGCAGCTTGGCGCCGGGACAGGGGTGGGACTTC	CASSLAPGQGWDF	NA	TRBV5-1	TRBD1	TRBJ2-4
TGTGCCAGCAGTCCGTCCAGTTACTCTGGAAACACCATATATTTT	CASSPSSYSGNTIYF	NA	TRBV27	NA	TRBJ1-3
TGTGCCAGCAGTTACTCCGCCTTAGCAACTAATGAAAAACTGTTTTTT	CASSYSALATNEKLFF	NA	TRBV6-5	NA	TRBJ1-4
TGTGCCAGCAGCGGCTTACCCGGGACTAGCGTGCGAATTATCGATGAGCAGTTCTTC	CASSGLPGTSVRIIDEQFF	NA	TRBV3-1/TRBV3-2	TRBD2	TRBJ2-1
TGTGCCAGCAGTTTACTGGGGACAGGGGGAGGGTATGGCTACACCTTC	CASSLLGTGGGYGYTF	once	TRBV27	TRBD1	TRBJ1-2
TGTGCCAGCAGCATGTGGACAGGGTCGTACACTGAAGCTTTCTTT	CASSMWTGSYTEAFF	NA	TRBV11-2	TRBD1	TRBJ1-1
TGTGCCAGCAGCCCAGGGGAGGGGGAGGATACGCAGTATTTT	CASSPGEGEDTQYF	once	TRBV7-9	NA	TRBJ2-3